This T cell receptor beta chain was identified in a study of T cell responses to AZD1222 COVID-19 vaccine. For the study at large: Second-dose intervals of approximately 4 or approximately 12 weeks were pooled. The study's findings and limits: Repertoire sampling was restricted to post-peak T cell response timepoints. Baseline seropositives among AZD1222 recipients totaled only 5 to 7.

Libraries were prepared by immunoSEQ multiplex PCR; TCRdb keeps only in-frame clonotypes and omits some of them. The data show around 58,000 clones, roughly 80% seen once. This CDR3 has 16 amino acids. The germline V and J ends were trimmed by 5 bases and 1 base, with 18 bases remaining between them. Per germline, CDR1 SGHRS and CDR2 YFSETQ. Comment on this clone: Antigen: not known.

The chain recombines TRBV5-1 with TRBJ1-1; D gene ambiguous. The source of this sequence is an adult in good health. This material consisted of peripheral blood, taken on day 0 of AZD1222 vaccination. The CDR3 DNA reads as TGCGCCAGCAGTTCCCCCGGGGTCGGATCGAACACTGAAGCTTTCTTT. Amino acid sequence: CASSSPGVGSNTEAFF.